Below, one TCR beta chain is given with its context. This sample was included in a study of blood T cell repertoires in COVID-19. Study context: Sites in the United States, Italy and Spain provided acute and convalescent COVID-19 samples. The analysed material was cDNA or gDNA that came from T cells, B-cell-depleted T cells, or PBMCs.

Germline trimming cut 0 bases from V and 7 bases from J; bases unmatched to any gene: 8. The CDR3 is 16 amino acids. Germline V gives CDR1 SGHAT, CDR2 FQNNGV. Original processing notes: Amplified reference gene primers provided the basis for estimating nucleated cell counts. Clones were read by immunoSEQ multiplex PCR, and TCRdb kept only the in-frame ones, dropping some. The DNA was the basis for D and trimming; V, J and clone size are from that table. The sample yields roughly 230,000 clones, 85% to 90% seen once. Source material: peripheral blood. The rearrangement joins TRBV11-2 to TRBJ1-4; 7 bases align to TRBD1. The TCR comes from a woman between 35 and 50 years old who had recovered from COVID-19. CDR3 DNA sequence: TGTGCCAGCAGCTTAGACCTACAGGGGTGGATTGAAAAACTGTTTTTT. Its protein product is CASSLDLQGWIEKLFF.